This T cell receptor beta chain emerged from a study of T cells expressing NK-cell markers. Whole-study context: HCMV serostatus: most of the eight sequenced donors positive, one negative.

As concerns this clonotype: Its cognate antigen is unknown.

One entry per CDR3 protein, without DNA, is what TCRdb gives after re-calling the 5' RACE reads. The listing contains a few hundred thousand distinct CDR3 sequences. Study conclusions and caveats: Dominant NKG2C+ clonotypes were found to form about 1.0-8% of CD8+ T cells in six donors. HCMV specificity was not established for the expanded NKG2C+ T cell clones. In several donors, these clonotypes also led the CD3+CD56-NKG2C+ fraction.

The CDR3 totals 17 residues. Germline CDR1 is SGHRS and CDR2 is YFSETQ. The specimen was blood T cells: a sorted CD56 or NKG2C T cell subset, CD4+ or CD8+ T cells, or bulk PBMC T cells (not recorded which). This rearrangement joins TRBV5-1 to TRBJ2-2; the TCRdb call, TRBD2, lacks DNA for checking. This TCR was sampled from a man between 18 and 35 years old in good health. CDR3 loop: CASSFELADANTGELFF.